This T cell receptor (beta chain) was sequenced for a study of post-analysis software for immune sequencing data. Study-wide background: In terms of disease course, relapsing-remitting, secondary progressive and progressive-relapsing multiple sclerosis were included. Findings and limits, study-wide: Controls significantly exceeded multiple sclerosis patients in normalized Chao1 diversity. Elevated frequency relative to controls characterized four to six TRBV segments in patients, TRBV5-6, TRBV5-1 and TRBV20-1 among them.

This clonotype was picked up a small number of times. Its target is unknown. At one boundary the junction diverges from the germline segment, which might be a read error. CDR1 is SGHDT and CDR2 is YYEEEE in the germline V gene. The CDR3 length is 16 residues. Unique molecular identifiers had been added to the TCR beta cDNA libraries. TCRdb redid the calling of the PCR reads with MiXCR, one entry per CDR3 protein. The sample consists of some 240,000 distinct CDR3 sequences, 36% of them appearing once. This TCR was sampled from a girl aged 10-17 years with multiple sclerosis. The sample was blood. V gene TRBV5-6 combines with J gene TRBJ2-3, with 7 bases identical to TRBD1. CDR3: CVSSFRQGLSTDTQYF. CDR3 coding DNA: TGTGTCAGCAGCTTTCGACAGGGTTTGTCCACAGATACGCAGTATTTT.